Below are 32 T cell receptor beta chains sequenced from a single sample in a study of blood T cell repertoires in COVID-19. Using immunoSEQ multiplex PCR, the repertoire was profiled, and TCRdb retains in-frame clones only, with some absent. Among about 180,000 clones listed, about 91% were seen once. Sample: peripheral blood. The receptors here all came from a woman aged 25 to 39 with acute or convalescent COVID-19.

This chain connects TRBV5-4 to TRBJ2-5; 8 bases agree with TRBD2. The CDR3 spans 14 residues. Per the germline V gene, CDR1 is SGHNT and CDR2 is YYREEE (reference sequence). Trimming cost V 0 bases and J 5 bases; bases outside gene matches: 3. The CDR3 reads CASSLETSAETQYF. The CDR3 bases are TGTGCCAGCAGCTTGGAGACTAGCGCGGAGACCCAGTACTTC. Complete variable domain (other parts from reference TRBV5-4 and TRBJ2-5): ETGVTQSPTHLIKTRGQQVTLRCSSQSGHNTVSWYQQALGQGPQFIFQYYREEENGRGNFPPRFSGLQFPNYSSELNVNALELDDSALYLCASSLETSAETQYFGPGTRLLVL.

CDR3 coding DNA: TGTGCCATCAGCGGACAGGGGTCGAACACTGAAGCTTTCTTT. It codes for CAISGQGSNTEAFF. The chain uses TRBV10-3 and TRBJ1-1; 9 nucleotides match TRBD1. J lost 1 base, V lost 6 bases, and 3 bases had no gene match. The germline V gene encodes CDR1 ENHRY and CDR2 SYGVKD. This CDR3 has 14 residues.

This chain connects TRBV21-1 to TRBJ2-7; the DNA was not compared with TRBD1, the D call given in the table. TRBV21-1 is a documented pseudogene. The CDR3 is 15 amino acids. The CDR3 DNA is TGTGCCAGCAGCCAAAAAGGGGGATTCTCCTACGAGCAGTACTTC. Translated, it gives CASSQKGGFSYEQYF.

The gene calls are TRBV15 and TRBJ1-2, with 7 bases matching TRBD1. This CDR3 is 13 amino acids long. With 5 bases clipped from V and 4 bases from J, the junction kept 4 bases outside the gene matches. Germline V lookup: CDR1 LNHNV, CDR2 YYDKDF (reference sequence). The DNA of the CDR3 is TGTGCCACCAGCCGGACAGGCGCCTATGGCTACACCTTC. It specifies CATSRTGAYGYTF.

In nucleotides, the CDR3 is TGTGCCAGCAGCCAAGGAGGGGACTATGGCTACACCTTC. Protein: CASSQGGDYGYTF. The genes are TRBV16 and TRBJ1-2; TRBD1 is a possible D gene (5 bases). Trimming removed 2 bases from V and 3 bases from J, with 7 bases in between. The germline V gene has CDR1 KGHSY and CDR2 FQNENV. This CDR3 is 13 amino acids long.

The rearrangement uses TRBV2 and TRBJ2-1; D is perhaps TRBD2 (6 bases). V gave up 4 bases and J gave up 0 bases, with 19 bases separating them. The CDR3 extends over 18 amino acids. CDR1 SNHLY and CDR2 FYNNEI come from the germline V gene. The CDR3 spells CASSGRIERASSYNEQFF. The CDR3, as DNA: TGTGCCAGCAGTGGAAGAATCGAGCGGGCCAGCTCCTACAATGAGCAGTTCTTC.

The rearrangement uses TRBV19 and TRBJ1-2; D not certain. The CDR3 loop spans 15 amino acids. In germline, CDR1 is LNHDA, CDR2 SQIVND (reference sequence). The germline V and J ends were trimmed by 5 bases and 5 bases, with 18 bases remaining between them. The CDR3 region has the DNA TGTGCCAGTAGTCACACAGTTCGGGAAGTTTATGGCTACACCTTC. Protein product: CASSHTVREVYGYTF.

This chain uses TRBV28 with TRBJ2-1; the match to TRBD1 covers 7 bases. This CDR3 region has 12 residues. With V trimmed by 5 bases and J by 12 bases, 7 bases remained unmatched. Germline V gene lookup returns CDR1 MDHEN and CDR2 SYDVKM. DNA of the CDR3: TGTGCCAGCAGTCCGACGGGACAGAGGCAGTTCTTC. It yields the protein CASSPTGQRQFF.

This clone occurred once. CDR3 in amino acids: CASSREVAGVGSYF. CDR3 nucleotides: TGTGCCAGCAGCCGAGAGGTAGCGGGAGTCGGCTCGTATTTT. The chain has TRBV4-2 and TRBJ2-3, with TRBD2 matching 9 bases. Germline values: CDR1 LGHNA, CDR2 YNFKEQ. CDR3 length: 14 amino acids. Germline trimming cut 4 bases from V and 14 bases from J; bases unmatched to any gene: 13.

The chain recombines TRBV7-6 with TRBJ1-6; D remains unclear. This CDR3 spans 15 amino acids. V lost 4 bases and J lost 1, with 8 bases in between. Germline CDR1 reads SGHVS; CDR2 reads FNYEAQ. CDR3 sequence reads: CASSSLQSYNSPLHF. The CDR3 DNA sequence: TGTGCCAGCAGCTCCCTTCAGTCCTATAATTCACCCCTCCACTTT.

The chain couples TRBV2 to TRBJ1-2, with 8 bases that match TRBD1. The CDR3 length is 14 residues. Per germline, CDR1 SNHLY and CDR2 FYNNEI. Trimming took 6 bases from V and 8 from J; bases not matched to a gene: 11. CDR3: CASSLQGALKGYTF. The CDR3 DNA sequence: TGTGCCAGCAGCCTGCAGGGGGCCTTGAAGGGCTACACCTTC. Full variable domain (outside the CDR3, taken from reference TRBV2 and TRBJ1-2): EPEVTQTPSHQVTQMGQEVILRCVPISNHLYFYWYRQILGQKVEFLVSFYNNEISEKSEIFDDQFSVERPDGSNFTLKIRSTKLEDSAMYFCASSLQGALKGYTFGSGTRLTVV.

V usage is TRBV9 and J usage is TRBJ2-7, with D tentatively TRBD1 (5 bases). V lost 0 bases to trimming and J lost 3 bases, with 13 bases between them. Germline lookup yields CDR1 SGDLS and CDR2 YYNGEE. The CDR3 is 15 residues long. The DNA of the CDR3 is TGTGCCAGCAGCGTAGTCCCGGACATGAACTACGAGCAGTACTTC. Translated, it gives CASSVVPDMNYEQYF.

This clone was counted between two and nine times. The chain links TRBV2 to TRBJ2-6; tentatively, D is TRBD1 (5 bases). The germline V and J ends were trimmed by 6 bases and 3 bases, with 9 bases remaining between them. Germline values: CDR1 SNHLY, CDR2 FYNNEI. There are 14 residues in the CDR3. This chain's CDR3 is CASRQGHGANVLTF. The CDR3 region has the DNA TGTGCCAGCAGGCAGGGTCATGGGGCCAACGTCCTGACTTTC.

The chain is built from TRBV24-1 and TRBJ2-6; D not resolved. Trimming cost V 3 bases and J 2 bases, with 10 bases left between them. CDR1 and CDR2 (germline): KGHDR, SFDVKD. The CDR3 extends over 16 amino acids. Written as DNA, the CDR3 is TGTGCCACCAGTGATACCTTAGCCCCTGGGGCCAACGTCCTGACTTTC. This translates into CATSDTLAPGANVLTF.

The rearrangement uses TRBV7-2 and TRBJ2-3; 9 bases match TRBD2. The V gene's germline CDR1 is SGHTA and CDR2 FQGNSA. CDR3 length equals 14 residues. V was clipped by 3 bases and J by 5 bases; unmatched bases: 3. The CDR3 region has the DNA TGTGCCAGCAGCTTTAGCGGGAGATTAGATACGCAGTATTTT. Translating it yields CASSFSGRLDTQYF. Based on the CDR3 plus reference TRBV7-2 and TRBJ2-3, the full variable domain is GAGVSQSPSNKVTEKGKDVELRCDPISGHTALYWYRQSLGQGLEFLIYFQGNSAPDKSGLPSDRFSAERTGGSVSTLTIQRTQQEDSAVYLCASSFSGRLDTQYFGPGTRLTVL.

The rearrangement uses TRBV15 and TRBJ1-5; no definite D call. CDR1 is LNHNV, CDR2 YYDKDF, per germline (reference sequence). The CDR3 spans 14 residues. V was pared by 3 bases and J by 6 bases, with 12 bases between. This chain's CDR3 is CATSSIGSGQPQHF. CDR3 nucleotide sequence: TGTGCCACCAGCAGTATAGGGAGCGGTCAGCCCCAGCATTTT.

The V call is TRBV18, the J call TRBJ1-4; D is unclear. CDR3 length equals 13 residues. Germline V lookup: CDR1 KGHSH, CDR2 LQKENI. The V end lost 3 bases, the J end lost 12 bases, and 14 bases lay between the germline ends. The CDR3 here is CASSPLALSELFF. The DNA of the CDR3 is TGTGCCAGCTCACCCCTTGCTTTATCGGAACTGTTTTTT.

The CDR3 sequence is CASSSTSGGIMEQFF. In DNA, the CDR3 is TGTGCCAGCAGCTCGACTAGCGGAGGGATAATGGAGCAGTTCTTC. The chain uses TRBV27 and TRBJ2-1, with 9 bases aligning to TRBD2. V lost 6 bases to trimming and J lost 10 bases; unmatched junction nucleotides: 13. Germline CDR1 is MNHEY and CDR2 is SMNVEV (reference sequence). The CDR3 totals 15 residues.

This chain joins TRBV5-1 and TRBJ2-1, with 9 positions matching TRBD1. This CDR3 comprises 15 residues. Germline V lookup: CDR1 SGHRS, CDR2 YFSETQ. The ends lost 2 bases at V and 10 bases at J; junction bases unmatched: 10. The CDR3 nucleotides read TGCGCCAGCAGCTTAGGACAGGGGCCGCCTACGGAGCAGTTCTTC. As protein: CASSLGQGPPTEQFF.

Only one count was recorded for this clone. The J gene is TRBJ2-5, the V gene TRBV24-1; 9 nucleotides match TRBD2. V gave up 9 bases and J gave up 14 bases; unmatched junction bases: 21. Germline CDR1 and CDR2: KGHDR and SFDVKD. The length of the CDR3 is 15 residues. In nucleotides, the CDR3 is TGTGCCACCTCCGCTGTTGGGCGGGAGGGCCCCAAGTCCTACTTC. Translated, it gives CATSAVGREGPKSYF.

The chain has TRBV5-5 and TRBJ1-2; D ambiguous. Germline V CDR1 and CDR2: SGHKS, YYEKEE (reference sequence). Trimming pared 4 bases from V and 3 bases from J, leaving 10 bases between. The CDR3 spans 13 residues. CDR3 DNA: TGTGCCAGCAGCCCAAGCGTACACTATGGCTACACCTTC. Its protein is CASSPSVHYGYTF. Together with reference TRBV5-5 and TRBJ1-2, the CDR3 gives the full variable domain: DAGVTQSPTHLIKTRGQQVTLRCSPISGHKSVSWYQQVLGQGPQFIFQYYEKEERGRGNFPDRFSARQFPNYSSELNVNALLLGDSALYLCASSPSVHYGYTFGSGTRLTVV.

The gene calls are TRBV7-8 and TRBJ2-1; D not resolved. The V end lost 4 bases, the J end lost 1 base, and 11 bases lay between the germline ends. This CDR3 is built from 15 residues. Germline CDR1 and CDR2: SGHVS and FQNEAQ. The CDR3 loop is CASSSYRWSYNEQFF. CDR3 bases: TGTGCCAGCAGCTCGTACCGGTGGTCCTACAATGAGCAGTTCTTC. Full variable domain (outside the CDR3, taken from reference TRBV7-8 and TRBJ2-1): GAGVSQSPRYKVAKRGQDVALRCDPISGHVSLFWYQQALGQGPEFLTYFQNEAQLDKSGLPSDRFFAERPEGSVSTLKIQRTQQEDSAVYLCASSSYRWSYNEQFFGPGTRLTVL.

V is TRBV28 and J is TRBJ2-7; 7 bases are shared with TRBD1. The CDR3 is 15 residues long. After removal of 5 bases from V and 3 bases from J, the junction contained 10 bases not matched to a gene. Germline CDR1 and CDR2: MDHEN and SYDVKM. CDR3 region: CASSLTGTVSYEQYF. CDR3 coding DNA: TGTGCCAGCAGTCTTACCGGGACAGTAAGCTACGAGCAGTACTTC.

This rearrangement joins TRBV5-4 to TRBJ1-4; the D gene is possibly TRBD1 (5 bases). Trimming removed 4 bases from V and 5 bases from J, with 15 bases in between. Germline V gives CDR1 SGHNT, CDR2 YYREEE (reference sequence). The CDR3 is made up of 15 amino acids. This chain's CDR3 is CASSTQGARNEKLFF. In DNA form, the CDR3 reads TGTGCCAGCAGCACCCAAGGGGCCAGAAATGAAAAACTGTTTTTT. Drawing the rest from reference TRBV5-4 and TRBJ1-4, the complete variable domain is ETGVTQSPTHLIKTRGQQVTLRCSSQSGHNTVSWYQQALGQGPQFIFQYYREEENGRGNFPPRFSGLQFPNYSSELNVNALELDDSALYLCASSTQGARNEKLFFGSGTQLSVL.

The gene calls are TRBV28 and TRBJ2-3; tentative D call: TRBD2 (6 bases). Germline-derived CDR1 and CDR2 are MDHEN and SYDVKM. Deletions cut 6 bases from V and 2 bases from J, with 15 bases between. The CDR3 loop spans 15 amino acids. CDR3 nucleotide sequence: TGTGCCAGCAGCCTGGAGCGGGCCCTCACAGATACGCAGTATTTT. Protein sequence: CASSLERALTDTQYF. The entire variable domain, with the rest obtained from reference TRBV28 and TRBJ2-3, is as follows: DVKVTQSSRYLVKRTGEKVFLECVQDMDHENMFWYRQDPGLGLRLIYFSYDVKMKEKGDIPEGYSVSREKKERFSLILESASTNQTSMYLCASSLERALTDTQYFGPGTRLTVL.

The chain carries TRBV7-9 and TRBJ2-7, with D perhaps TRBD1 (6 bases). Germline lookup yields CDR1 SEHNR and CDR2 FQNEAQ (reference sequence). V lost 1 base to trimming and J lost 4 bases, with 11 bases between them. The CDR3 consists of 14 residues. The CDR3 region has the DNA TGTGCCAGCAGCTTAGGGGCAGGGGCATACGAGCAGTACTTC. This gives the protein CASSLGAGAYEQYF.

This sequence joins TRBV15 and TRBJ1-1; a weak D match, TRBD1 (6 bases). The CDR3 is 13 residues long. Germline lookup yields CDR1 LNHNV and CDR2 YYDKDF (reference sequence). V lost 0 bases and J lost 11, with 13 bases in between. CDR3 DNA sequence: TGTGCCACCAGCAGAGATTCAGGGGCTGCTGCTTTCTTT. Amino acids: CATSRDSGAAAFF.

The chain employs TRBV19 and TRBJ1-2; TRBD1 is a possible D gene (6 bases). CDR1 and CDR2 (germline): LNHDA, SQIVND (reference sequence). Trimming took off 1 base at V and 5 bases at J, with 8 bases between the two ends. This CDR3 has 13 amino acids. CDR3 DNA sequence: TGTGCCAGTAGTATAGGGGACACATATGGCTACACCTTC. Translation gives CASSIGDTYGYTF.

This clone was seen just once. The V and J genes are TRBV19 and TRBJ2-7, with D hard to call. Trimming cost V 5 bases and J 6 bases, with 20 bases left between them. This CDR3 contains 15 residues. Looked up from germline, CDR1 is LNHDA and CDR2 is SQIVND (reference sequence). This CDR3 is CASSPRIKSGGEQYF. The CDR3 nucleotides are TGTGCCAGTAGTCCCAGGATCAAGTCTGGTGGCGAGCAGTACTTC.

This clone was detected only once. The CDR3 spells CASSSSQVLDYEQYF. CDR3 DNA: TGTGCCAGCAGCTCAAGTCAGGTATTGGACTACGAGCAGTACTTC. The rearrangement joins TRBV7-9 to TRBJ2-7; D remains ambiguous. The CDR3 sequence is 15 residues long. V lost 4 bases and J 3 bases, leaving 16 bases between the germline ends. The germline V gene encodes CDR1 SEHNR and CDR2 FQNEAQ (reference sequence).

This clone was seen only once. This sequence joins TRBV4-2 and TRBJ2-5; 7 bases map to TRBD2. Germline loops: CDR1 LGHNA, CDR2 YNFKEQ. The junction had 8 bases not matched to a gene; V was cut back by 1 base and J by 3 bases. There are 16 residues in the CDR3. The CDR3: CASSQARASGKETQYF. The CDR3 DNA reads as TGTGCCAGCAGCCAAGCGCGGGCTAGCGGAAAAGAGACCCAGTACTTC.

The chain carries TRBV18 and TRBJ1-2, with 12 bases aligning to TRBD1. V lost 2 bases to trimming and J lost 5 bases; unmatched junction nucleotides: 6. The germline gives CDR1 KGHSH, CDR2 LQKENI. The CDR3 totals 16 residues. The CDR3 sequence is CASSPSGQGAGYGYTF. In DNA, the CDR3 is TGTGCCAGCTCACCATCGGGACAGGGGGCTGGGTATGGCTACACCTTC.